This record covers a single TCR beta chain. What it binds is unknown. The entry originates in a study of CD8+ T cells in alopecia areata. Study summary: Patients remained on tofacitinib for 6 to 18 months and then went 6 months without it.

cDNA reverse transcribed from extracted RNA served as the sequencing template. Method: immunoSEQ multiplex PCR; TCRdb's copy keeps in-frame clones and lacks some. The table has 250,000 or so clones, roughly two thirds seen once; the top ten hold roughly 1.2%. PBMCs provided sorted CD4+ and CD8+ T cells. Overall study results and limits: Higher clonality than in normal scalp was seen in lesional scalp, especially alopecia totalis/universalis. When scalp samples are sequenced, resident alphabeta T cells of normal skin are also captured.

The V and J ends lost 5 bases and 2 bases respectively, with 6 bases between them. The CDR3 spans 12 residues. The germline V gene encodes CDR1 SEHNR and CDR2 FQNEAQ (reference sequence). This sample comprised CD4+ T cells sorted from blood, obtained at week 0. The sequence derives from a human donor with alopecia areata. V gene TRBV7-9 combines with J gene TRBJ2-5; D remains ambiguous. The CDR3 here is CASSAPQETQYF. For the CDR3, the DNA is TGTGCCAGCAGCGCCCCACAAGAGACCCAGTACTTC.